Detailed here is one T cell receptor (beta chain). Its cognate antigen is unknown. The data were produced by immunoSEQ multiplex PCR, yet TCRdb's version contains in-frame clones alone and is incomplete. Among 25,000 to 35,000 clones listed, roughly four fifths were seen once. As for time point: week 47, end of study. Every vaccine dose comprised 300 ug of mutant IDH1 20-mer peptide plus topical imiquimod. Eight vaccinations went to patients in weeks 1, 3, 5, 7, 11, 15, 19, 23. This sample is part of a study of a mutant IDH1 vaccine in newly diagnosed glioma. As for the study in general: Investigators started vaccination 4-6 weeks after radiotherapy alone, or with temozolomide cycles. Treated patients had a mean age of about 37 years and a sex split that was roughly 60% male and approximately 40% female.

The CDR3 is 13 residues long. The germline V gene has CDR1 MNHEY and CDR2 SMNVEV (reference sequence). With V trimmed by 6 bases and J by 9 bases, 5 bases remained unmatched. The receptor was isolated from a man aged 30 to 45 with glioma. Specimen: PBMCs, collected from a glioma patient whose treatment included an IDH1 peptide vaccine. V and J are TRBV27 and TRBJ2-1; TRBD2 agrees at 10 bases. CDR3 residues: CASRASGSTEQFF. The CDR3 bases are TGTGCCAGCAGGGCTAGCGGGAGTACTGAGCAGTTCTTC.